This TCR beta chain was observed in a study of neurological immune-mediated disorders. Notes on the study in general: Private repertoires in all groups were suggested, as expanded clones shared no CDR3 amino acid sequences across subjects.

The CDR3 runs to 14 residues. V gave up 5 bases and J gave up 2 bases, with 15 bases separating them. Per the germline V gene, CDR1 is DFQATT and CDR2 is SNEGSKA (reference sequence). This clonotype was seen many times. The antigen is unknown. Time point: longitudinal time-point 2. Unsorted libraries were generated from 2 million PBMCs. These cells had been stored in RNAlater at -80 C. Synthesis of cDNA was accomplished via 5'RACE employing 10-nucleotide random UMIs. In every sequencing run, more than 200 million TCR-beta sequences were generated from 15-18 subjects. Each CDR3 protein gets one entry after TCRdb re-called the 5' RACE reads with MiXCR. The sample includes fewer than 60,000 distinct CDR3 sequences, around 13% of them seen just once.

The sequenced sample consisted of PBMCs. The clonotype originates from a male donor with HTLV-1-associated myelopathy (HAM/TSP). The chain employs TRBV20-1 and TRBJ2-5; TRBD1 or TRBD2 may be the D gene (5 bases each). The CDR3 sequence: CSAEDGTDQETQYF. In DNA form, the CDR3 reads TGCAGTGCTGAAGACGGGACGGATCAAGAGACCCAGTACTTC.